Below, one T cell receptor (beta chain) is given with its context. Its antigen remains unidentified. This entry belongs to a study of cytomegalovirus exposure and HLA in healthy donors. Points from the study as a whole: As was reported, the HLA-A and HLA-B alleles of most subjects were accurately predicted from TCR beta sequences. Some segments of the V type, notably TRBV6-2 and TRBV6-3, were excluded as indistinguishable.

The CDR3 sequence is 15 residues long. Trimming took off 6 bases at V and 0 bases at J, with 11 bases between the two ends. Per germline, CDR1 MDHEN and CDR2 SYDVKM. 13 Jbeta primers and 60 Vbeta primers were used for the PCR. The assay was immunoSEQ multiplex PCR, and TCRdb's table has in-frame clones only and misses some. The sample table sets out roughly 120,000 clones. The chain uses TRBV28 and TRBJ2-2; D ambiguous. The sample taken for sequencing was PBMCs. This clonotype originated in a man between 25 and 39 years old in good health and CMV-seronegative. This CDR3 reads CASSPEVANTGELFF. CDR3 sequence (DNA): TGTGCCAGCAGCCCTGAGGTGGCGAACACCGGGGAGCTGTTTTTT.